The TCR beta chain described here comes from a study of cytomegalovirus exposure and HLA in healthy donors. Study outcomes and limitations: It was confirmed in vitro that a few of the CMV-associated chains were specific for CMV antigens. Presence/absence analyses rested on an assumption that sequencing depth was roughly uniform across donors. A later analysis linked a missense DCLRE1C variant to TCR beta V- and J-gene trimming.

V was clipped by 7 bases and J by 7 bases; unmatched bases: 8. The germline V gene encodes CDR1 SNHLY and CDR2 FYNNEI. This CDR3 is built from 13 residues. Notes on this clone: The antigen is unknown.

In the PCR, 60 Vbeta and 13 Jbeta primers were used. Sequencing used immunoSEQ multiplex PCR; TCRdb keeps in-frame clones, though not all of them. Of about 85,000 clones in the sample, about four fifths are singletons; the top ten hold 32%. Sequenced: PBMCs. The chain uses TRBV2 and TRBJ1-2, with TRBD1 matching over 8 bases. The TCR was taken from a man aged 45-65 years in good health and CMV-seropositive. Here the CDR3 reads CASTVGQGAGYTF. The CDR3 DNA reads TGTGCCAGCACCGTCGGACAGGGCGCTGGCTACACCTTC.